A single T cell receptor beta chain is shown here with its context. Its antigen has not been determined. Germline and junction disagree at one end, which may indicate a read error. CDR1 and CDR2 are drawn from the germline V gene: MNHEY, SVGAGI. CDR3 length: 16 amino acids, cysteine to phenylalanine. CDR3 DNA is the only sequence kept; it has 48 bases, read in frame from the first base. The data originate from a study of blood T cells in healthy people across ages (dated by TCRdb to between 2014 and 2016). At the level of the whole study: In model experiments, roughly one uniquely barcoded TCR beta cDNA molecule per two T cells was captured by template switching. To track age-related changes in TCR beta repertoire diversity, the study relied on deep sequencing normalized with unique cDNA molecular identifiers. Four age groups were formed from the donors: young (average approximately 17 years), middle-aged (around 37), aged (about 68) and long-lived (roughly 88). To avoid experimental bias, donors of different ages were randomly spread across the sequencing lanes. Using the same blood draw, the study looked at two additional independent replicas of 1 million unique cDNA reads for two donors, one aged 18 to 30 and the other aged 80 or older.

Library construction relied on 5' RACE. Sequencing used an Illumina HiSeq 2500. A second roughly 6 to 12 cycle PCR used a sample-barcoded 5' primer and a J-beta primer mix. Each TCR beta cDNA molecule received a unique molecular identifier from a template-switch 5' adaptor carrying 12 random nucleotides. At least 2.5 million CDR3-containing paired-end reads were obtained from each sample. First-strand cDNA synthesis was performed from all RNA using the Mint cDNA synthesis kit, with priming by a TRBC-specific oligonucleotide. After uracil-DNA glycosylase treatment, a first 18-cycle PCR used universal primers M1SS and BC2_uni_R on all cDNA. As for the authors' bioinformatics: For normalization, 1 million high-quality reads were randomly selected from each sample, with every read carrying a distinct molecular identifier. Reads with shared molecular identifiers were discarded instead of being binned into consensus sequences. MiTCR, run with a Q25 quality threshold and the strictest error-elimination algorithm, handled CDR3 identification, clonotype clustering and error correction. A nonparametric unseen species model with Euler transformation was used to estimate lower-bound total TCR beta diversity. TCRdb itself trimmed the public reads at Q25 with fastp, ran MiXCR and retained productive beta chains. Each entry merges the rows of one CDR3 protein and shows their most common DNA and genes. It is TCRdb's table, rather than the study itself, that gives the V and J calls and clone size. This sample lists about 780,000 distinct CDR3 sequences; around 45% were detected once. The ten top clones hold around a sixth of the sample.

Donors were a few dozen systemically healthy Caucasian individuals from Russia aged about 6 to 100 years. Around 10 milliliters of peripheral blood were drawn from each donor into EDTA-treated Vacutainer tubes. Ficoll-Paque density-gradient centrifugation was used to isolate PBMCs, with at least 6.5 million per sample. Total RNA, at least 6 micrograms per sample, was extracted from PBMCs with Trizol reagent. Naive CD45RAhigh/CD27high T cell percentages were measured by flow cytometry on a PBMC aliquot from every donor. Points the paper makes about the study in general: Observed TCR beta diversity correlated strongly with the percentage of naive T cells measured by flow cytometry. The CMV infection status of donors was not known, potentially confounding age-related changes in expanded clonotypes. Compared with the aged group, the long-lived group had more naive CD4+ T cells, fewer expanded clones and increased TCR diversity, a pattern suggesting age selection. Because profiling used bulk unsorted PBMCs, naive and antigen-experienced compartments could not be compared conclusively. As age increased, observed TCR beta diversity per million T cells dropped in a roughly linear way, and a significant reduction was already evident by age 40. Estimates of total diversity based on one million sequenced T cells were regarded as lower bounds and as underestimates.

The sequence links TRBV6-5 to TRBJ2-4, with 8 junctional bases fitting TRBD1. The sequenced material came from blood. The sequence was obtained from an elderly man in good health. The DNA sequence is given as TGTGCCAGCAGGCCCCCGGGACAGGCCGCTCTAGGCATTCTGTACTTC. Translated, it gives CASRPPGQAALGILYF.